The text below deals with one T cell receptor (beta chain). The sample originates from a study of blood T cell repertoires in COVID-19. Study-wide context: T cells, B-cell-depleted T cells, or PBMCs provided the cDNA or gDNA that served as material.

Here immunoSEQ multiplex PCR was the method, and the copy in TCRdb shows in-frame clones only, minus some. The profile shows about 49,000 clones, 81% of them singletons. Trimming cost V 5 bases and J 2 bases, with 16 bases left between them. The CDR3 extends over 16 amino acids. Per germline, CDR1 MDHEN and CDR2 SYDVKM. Enrolment of Seattle patients took place during active infection, and they were followed longitudinally. The chain is built from TRBV28 and TRBJ1-5; D gene uncertain. Sequenced input: peripheral blood. This sequence was found in a woman older than 75 with COVID-19, enrolled during active disease. CDR3 coding DNA: TGTGCCAGCAGTAGATTAGTAATAATGGGCAATCAGCCCCAGCATTTT. Translated: CASSRLVIMGNQPQHF.